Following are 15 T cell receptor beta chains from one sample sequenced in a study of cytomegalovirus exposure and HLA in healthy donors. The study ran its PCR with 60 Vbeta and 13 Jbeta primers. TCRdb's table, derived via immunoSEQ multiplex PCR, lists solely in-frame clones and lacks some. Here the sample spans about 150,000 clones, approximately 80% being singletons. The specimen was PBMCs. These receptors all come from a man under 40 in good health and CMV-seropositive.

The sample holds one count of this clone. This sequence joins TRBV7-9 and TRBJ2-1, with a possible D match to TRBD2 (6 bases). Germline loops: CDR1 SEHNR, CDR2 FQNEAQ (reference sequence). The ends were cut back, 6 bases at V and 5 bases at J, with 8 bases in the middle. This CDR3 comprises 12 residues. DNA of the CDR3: TGTGCCAGCAGACTAGCTGACAATGAGCAGTTCTTC. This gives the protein CASRLADNEQFF.

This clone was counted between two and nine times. CDR3 protein: CAISPSGEPGEQYF. The CDR3 DNA follows: TGTGCCATCAGTCCTAGCGGGGAACCCGGCGAGCAGTACTTC. V and J are TRBV10-3 and TRBJ2-7; 9 nucleotides match TRBD2. This CDR3 has 14 residues. V shed 5 bases and J 6 bases; nucleotides not matched to a gene: 8. Germline lookup yields CDR1 ENHRY and CDR2 SYGVKD.

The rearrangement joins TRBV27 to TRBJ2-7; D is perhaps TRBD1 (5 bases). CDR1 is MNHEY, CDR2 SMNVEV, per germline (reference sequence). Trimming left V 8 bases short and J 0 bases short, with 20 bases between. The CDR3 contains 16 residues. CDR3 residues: CASSSLRTTASYEQYF. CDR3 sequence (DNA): TGTGCCAGCTCCTCCTTGAGGACAACAGCCTCCTACGAGCAGTACTTC.

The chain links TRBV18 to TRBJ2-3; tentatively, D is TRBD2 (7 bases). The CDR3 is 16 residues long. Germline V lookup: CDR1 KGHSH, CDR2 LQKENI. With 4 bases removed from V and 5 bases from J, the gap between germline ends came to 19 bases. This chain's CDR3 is CASSRGRAGAGDTQYF. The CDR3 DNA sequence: TGTGCCAGCTCACGAGGAAGGGCGGGGGCTGGAGATACGCAGTATTTT.

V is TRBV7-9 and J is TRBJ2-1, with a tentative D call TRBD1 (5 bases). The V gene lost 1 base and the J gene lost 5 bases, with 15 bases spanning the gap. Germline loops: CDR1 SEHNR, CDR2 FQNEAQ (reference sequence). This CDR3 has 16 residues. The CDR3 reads CASSLGWAGKHNEQFF. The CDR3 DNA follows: TGTGCCAGCAGCTTAGGGTGGGCAGGGAAGCACAATGAGCAGTTCTTC.

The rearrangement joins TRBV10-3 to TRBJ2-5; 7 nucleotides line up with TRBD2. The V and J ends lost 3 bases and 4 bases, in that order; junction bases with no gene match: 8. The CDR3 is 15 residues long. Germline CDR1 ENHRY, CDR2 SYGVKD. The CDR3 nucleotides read TGTGCCATCAGTGACTCGGGGGGAGTGGGAGAGACCCAGTACTTC. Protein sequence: CAISDSGGVGETQYF.

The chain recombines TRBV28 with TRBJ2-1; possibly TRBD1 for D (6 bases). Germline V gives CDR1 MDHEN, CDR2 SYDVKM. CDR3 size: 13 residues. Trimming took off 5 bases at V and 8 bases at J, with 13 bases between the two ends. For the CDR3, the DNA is TGTGCCAGCAGTCCCCCACAGGGTCATGAGCAGTTCTTC. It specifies CASSPPQGHEQFF.

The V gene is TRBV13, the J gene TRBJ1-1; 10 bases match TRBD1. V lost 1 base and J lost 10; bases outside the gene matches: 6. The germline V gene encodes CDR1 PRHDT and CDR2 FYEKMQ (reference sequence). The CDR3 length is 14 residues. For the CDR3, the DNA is TGTGCCAGCAGCTTAGTATTGCGGGACAGGGGAGCTTTCTTT. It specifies CASSLVLRDRGAFF.

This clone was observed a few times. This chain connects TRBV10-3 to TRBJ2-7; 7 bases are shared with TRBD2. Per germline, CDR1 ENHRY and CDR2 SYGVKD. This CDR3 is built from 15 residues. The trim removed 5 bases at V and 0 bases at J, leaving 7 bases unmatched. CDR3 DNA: TGTGCCATCAGTCAGCGGACTAGGAACTCCTACGAGCAGTACTTC. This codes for CAISQRTRNSYEQYF.

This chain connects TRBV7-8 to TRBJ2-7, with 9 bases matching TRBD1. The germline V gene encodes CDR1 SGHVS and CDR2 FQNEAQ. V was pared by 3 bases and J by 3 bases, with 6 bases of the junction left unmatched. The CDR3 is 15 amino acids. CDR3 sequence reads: CASSLGQGFGYEQYF. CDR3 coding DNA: TGTGCCAGCAGCTTGGGACAGGGCTTCGGCTACGAGCAGTACTTC. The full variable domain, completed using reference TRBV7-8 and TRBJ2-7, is GAGVSQSPRYKVAKRGQDVALRCDPISGHVSLFWYQQALGQGPEFLTYFQNEAQLDKSGLPSDRFFAERPEGSVSTLKIQRTQQEDSAVYLCASSLGQGFGYEQYFGPGTRLTVT.

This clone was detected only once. CDR3: CASSLRAYEQYF. The CDR3 nucleotides read TGTGCCAGCAGTCTCAGGGCCTACGAGCAGTACTTC. The gene calls are TRBV7-9 and TRBJ2-7, with D tentatively TRBD1 (5 bases). CDR1 is SEHNR and CDR2 is FQNEAQ in the germline V gene (reference sequence). V was shortened by 6 bases and J by 2 bases, with 8 bases between the two germline ends. The CDR3 is made up of 12 amino acids.

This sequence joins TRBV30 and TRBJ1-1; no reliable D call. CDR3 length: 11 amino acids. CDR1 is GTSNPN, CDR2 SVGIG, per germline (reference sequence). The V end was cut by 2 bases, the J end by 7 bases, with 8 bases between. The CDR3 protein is CAWSLQNEAFF. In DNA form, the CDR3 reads TGTGCCTGGAGTCTGCAGAATGAAGCTTTCTTT.

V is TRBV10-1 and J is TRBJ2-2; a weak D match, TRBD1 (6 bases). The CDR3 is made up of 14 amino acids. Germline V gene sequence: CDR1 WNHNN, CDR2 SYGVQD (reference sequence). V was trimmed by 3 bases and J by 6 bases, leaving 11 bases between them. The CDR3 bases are TGCGCCAGCAGTGATTACAGGGAAGCCGGGGAGCTGTTTTTT. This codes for CASSDYREAGELFF.

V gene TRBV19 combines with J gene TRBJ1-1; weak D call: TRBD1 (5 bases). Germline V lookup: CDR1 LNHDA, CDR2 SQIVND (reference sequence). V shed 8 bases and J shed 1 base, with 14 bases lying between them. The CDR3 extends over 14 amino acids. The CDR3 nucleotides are TGTGCCAGTTCCCAAGGCGGGGGGAACACTGAAGCTTTCTTT. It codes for CASSQGGGNTEAFF.

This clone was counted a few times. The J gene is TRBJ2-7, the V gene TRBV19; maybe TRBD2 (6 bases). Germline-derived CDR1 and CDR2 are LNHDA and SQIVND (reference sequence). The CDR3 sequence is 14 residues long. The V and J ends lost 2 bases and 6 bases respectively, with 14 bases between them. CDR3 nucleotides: TGTGCCAGTAGTATAACGGGAGAGGAGAGCGAGCAGTACTTC. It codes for CASSITGEESEQYF.